This T cell receptor beta chain derives from a study of neoadjuvant anti-PD-1 for oral cavity cancer. V was cut by 2 bases and J by 6 bases, with 10 bases left in between. The CDR3 has 13 residues. Profiling relied on immunoSEQ multiplex PCR, and the TCRdb table lists in-frame clones only, not all of them. The sample yields 13,000 to 15,000 clones, around two thirds seen once. This TCR came from a person aged 40-85 years with oral cavity squamous cell carcinoma. The V gene is TRBV23-1, the J gene TRBJ1-2, with a tentative D call TRBD1 (5 bases). TRBV23-1 is labeled an ORF, and its function is uncertain. Sample: PBMCs, taken before nivolumab (anti-PD-1) treatment. CDR3 bases: TGCGCCAGCAGTCAAGGGGGAGGTAATGGCTACACCTTC. It is translated as CASSQGGGNGYTF.